The present entry profiles one T cell receptor beta chain with its context. The antigen is undetermined. The CDR3 is 16 residues long. The V and J ends lost 3 bases and 4 bases, in that order; junction bases with no gene match: 6. MiXCR, applied by TCRdb to the 5' RACE reads, yields one record per CDR3 protein. The table has 350,000 to 400,000 distinct CDR3 sequences, 20% to 25% seen once. The sample comes from a study of CD8 T cells in ankylosing spondylitis. Overall study findings and caveats: Several highly homologous variants formed a TCR beta motif that appeared characteristic of ankylosing spondylitis blood.

The TCR was taken from a male donor with ankylosing spondylitis or in good health (not recorded which). Sequencing was done on a sample of blood, either unsorted or a sorted T cell fraction (not recorded which). The genes are TRBV12-3 or TRBV12-4 and TRBJ2-1, with 10 bases that match TRBD2. The CDR3 DNA follows: TGTGCCAGCAGTTTGTGGAGCGGGGGGGGTTACAATGAGCAGTTCTTC. Protein: CASSLWSGGGYNEQFF.